Shown below are 15 T cell receptor beta chains from a single sample sequenced in a study of T cells after yellow fever vaccination (dated by TCRdb to the late 2010s). The treatment or condition label corresponds to: live attenuated yellow fever vaccine strain. Library prep was done by 5' RACE. Sequencer: Illumina HiSeq 2500. TCRdb ran its own pipeline on the public reads, namely fastp trimming at Q25 and MiXCR clone calling, and kept in-frame beta chains. Rows with a matching CDR3 protein are joined into one entry that keeps the most common DNA and genes. Present in this sample are 500,000 to 650,000 distinct CDR3 sequences, roughly a sixth of which were seen just once. The ten largest clones capture roughly 17% of the sample. The sample was PBMCs, taken 5 to 6 days after the first yellow fever vaccination. The origin of the receptors is a man aged 18 to 30 who received the YFV17D yellow fever vaccine.

The chain has TRBV5-4 and TRBJ2-3, with TRBD2 matching 13 bases. CDR1 SGHNT and CDR2 YYREEE come from the germline V gene (reference sequence). The CDR3 totals 14 residues. V lost 7 bases to trimming and J lost 6 bases; unmatched junction nucleotides: 5. The CDR3 DNA reads TGTGCCAGCTTGGGACTAGCGGGGAGGGATACGCAGTATTTT. This sequence encodes CASLGLAGRDTQYF.

The chain uses TRBV10-3 and TRBJ2-3, with 7 bases lining up with TRBD2. The CDR3 totals 17 residues. Trimming at V came to 2 bases and at J to 1 base, leaving 9 bases not matched to a gene. The V gene's germline CDR1 is ENHRY and CDR2 SYGVKD. The CDR3 here is CAISELERGGRTDTQYF. CDR3 DNA sequence: TGTGCCATCAGTGAGCTAGAACGCGGGGGACGCACAGATACGCAGTATTTT.

The chain uses TRBV4-2 and TRBJ2-3, with D hard to call. CDR1 LGHNA and CDR2 YNFKEQ come from the germline V gene. This CDR3 spans 14 amino acids. V lost 3 bases and J 7 bases, leaving 14 bases between the germline ends. The CDR3: CASSQERHSNTQYF. DNA of the CDR3: TGTGCCAGCAGCCAGGAACGCCACTCAAATACGCAGTATTTT.

The chain carries TRBV20-1 and TRBJ2-3; 9 nucleotides align to TRBD2. Germline values: CDR1 DFQATT, CDR2 SNEGSKA (reference sequence). The CDR3 covers 13 residues. J was trimmed by 7 bases and V by 3 bases; bases with no gene match: 5. CDR3 sequence reads: CSASRLAGNTQYF. Here the CDR3 DNA reads TGCAGTGCTAGTAGGCTAGCGGGGAATACGCAGTATTTT.

The J gene is TRBJ2-7, the V gene TRBV21-1; no DNA check was done on the table's D call, TRBD2. TRBV21-1 is reported as a pseudogene. This CDR3 spans 12 amino acids. The CDR3: CASSPSGYEQYV. As DNA, the CDR3 is TGTGCCAGCAGCCCTAGCGGCTACGAGCAGTACGTC.

V usage is TRBV20-1 and J usage is TRBJ2-1; unclear D gene. The germline V gene has CDR1 DFQATT and CDR2 SNEGSKA (reference sequence). The V end was cut by 6 bases, the J end by 15 bases, with 18 bases between. The CDR3 is made up of 11 amino acids. This chain's CDR3 is CSASPSAVPFF. CDR3 DNA sequence: TGCAGTGCCTCCCCGAGTGCGGTTCCGTTCTTC.

The genes are TRBV20-1 and TRBJ1-2, with TRBD1 as a possible D gene (6 bases). V was shortened by 5 bases and J by 5 bases, with 15 bases between the two germline ends. CDR1 and CDR2 (germline): DFQATT, SNEGSKA (reference sequence). The length of the CDR3 is 13 residues. The CDR3 DNA is TGCAGTGCTCGAGGGGGGGGCTGGTATGGCTACACCTTC. Translated, it gives CSARGGGWYGYTF.

This chain uses TRBV20-1 with TRBJ1-1; 10 bases fit TRBD1. CDR1 is DFQATT and CDR2 is SNEGSKA in the germline V gene (reference sequence). The trim removed 1 base at V and 7 bases at J, leaving 6 bases unmatched. The CDR3 consists of 14 residues. This CDR3 is CSARGWTGGVEAFF. CDR3 bases: TGCAGTGCTAGAGGGTGGACAGGGGGAGTTGAAGCTTTCTTT.

The chain joins TRBV4-3 to TRBJ2-1; TRBD2 aligns across 15 bases. V shed 8 bases, J shed 0 bases, and the junction held 8 bases outside the gene matches. The CDR3 runs 18 residues. Per the germline V gene, CDR1 is LGHNA and CDR2 is YSLEER. This CDR3 reads CASGLGLAGGRSYNEQFF. The DNA for the CDR3 is TGCGCCAGCGGCCTCGGACTAGCGGGGGGGCGCTCCTACAATGAGCAGTTCTTC.

The chain recombines TRBV27 with TRBJ1-5; TRBD1 matches 7 bases. The CDR3 contains 13 residues. CDR1 and CDR2 from the germline V gene are MNHEY and SMNVEV (reference sequence). V shed 7 bases and J 6 bases; nucleotides not matched to a gene: 6. CDR3: CASKTGRGQPQHF. The CDR3 nucleotides read TGTGCCAGCAAGACAGGGAGGGGTCAGCCCCAGCATTTT.

This clonotype has ten or more counts. The CDR3 DNA reads TGTGCCAGCAGCCAAGTGGAGGGGCCAACATACAATGAGCAGTTCTTC. Translating gives CASSQVEGPTYNEQFF. The chain has TRBV14 and TRBJ2-1, with D tentatively TRBD2 (6 bases). CDR1 and CDR2 (germline): SGHDN, FVKESK. Trimming removed 1 base at V and 4 bases at J, with 14 bases between. This CDR3 has 16 residues.

The chain has TRBV4-3 and TRBJ1-1; D remains unclear. In germline, CDR1 is LGHNA, CDR2 YSLEER. The CDR3 is 14 amino acids. V lost 0 bases to trimming and J lost 1 base, with 6 bases between them. The CDR3 nucleotides read TGCGCCAGCAGCCAAGACTTCGGGAACACTGAAGCTTTCTTT. It translates to CASSQDFGNTEAFF.

V usage is TRBV30 and J usage is TRBJ2-7; D call uncertain. Trimming left V 1 base short and J 6 bases short, with 7 bases between. The CDR3 spans 11 residues. Per germline, CDR1 GTSNPN and CDR2 SVGIG (reference sequence). The CDR3 nucleotides read TGTGCCTGGAGTGCCGGGCCCGAGCAGTACTTC. The encoded protein is CAWSAGPEQYF.

V is TRBV15 and J is TRBJ2-1; D not resolved. CDR1 is LNHNV and CDR2 is YYDKDF in the germline V gene (reference sequence). Deletions cut 0 bases from V and 0 bases from J, with 9 bases between. The CDR3 runs to 16 residues. The CDR3 bases are TGTGCCACCAGCAGAGATCGGGCTTCCTCCTACAATGAGCAGTTCTTC. Its translation is CATSRDRASSYNEQFF.

Only a few counts were recorded for this clonotype. V usage is TRBV20-1 and J usage is TRBJ2-3, with a weak D call TRBD2 (5 bases). Germline CDR1 DFQATT, CDR2 SNEGSKA (reference sequence). Trimming removed 6 bases at V and 2 bases at J, with 15 bases between. The CDR3 is 14 amino acids. CDR3 protein: CSARTAVHTDTQYF. The CDR3 coding sequence is TGCAGTGCCCGGACTGCGGTCCACACAGATACGCAGTATTTT.